Described below is a single TCR beta chain sequence and its context. The CDR3 runs 16 residues. The junction had 14 bases not matched to a gene; V was cut back by 6 bases and J by 5 bases. The V gene's germline CDR1 is MNHEY and CDR2 SMNVEV (reference sequence). As handled by the study authors: Estimates of nucleated cell counts were drawn from the amplification of reference gene primers. TCRdb's copy holds only in-frame clones and misses some; the assay was immunoSEQ multiplex PCR. V and J calls plus clone size are reproduced from that table; the DNA served to infer D and trimming. The table records around 140,000 clones, 82% of them present only once. This entry comes from a study of blood T cell repertoires in COVID-19. Study-wide context: PBMCs, B-cell-depleted T cells, or T cells were the source of the cDNA or gDNA that made up the material.

This rearrangement joins TRBV27 to TRBJ2-7; 9 bases line up with TRBD1. The sequence came from a human donor with acute or convalescent COVID-19. The donor label of this sample is uncertain. Source material: peripheral blood. CDR3 region: CASSLTGGLPSHEQYF. In DNA form, the CDR3 reads TGTGCCAGCAGCCTTACAGGGGGCCTCCCCTCTCACGAGCAGTACTTC.